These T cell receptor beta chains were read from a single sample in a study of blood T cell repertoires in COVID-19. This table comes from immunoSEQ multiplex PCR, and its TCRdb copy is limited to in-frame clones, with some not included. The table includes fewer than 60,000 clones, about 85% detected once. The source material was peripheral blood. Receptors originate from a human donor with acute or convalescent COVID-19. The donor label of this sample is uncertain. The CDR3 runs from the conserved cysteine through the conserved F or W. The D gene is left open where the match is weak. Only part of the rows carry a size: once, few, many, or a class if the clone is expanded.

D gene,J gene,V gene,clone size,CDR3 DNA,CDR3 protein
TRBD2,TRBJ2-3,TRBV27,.,TGTGCCAGCAGTTTATGGGGACTACAGACAGATACGCAGTATTTT,CASSLWGLQTDTQYF
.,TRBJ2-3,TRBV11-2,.,TGTGCCAGCAGCCCCCCCAGTGTTACGCAGTATTTT,CASSPPSVTQYF
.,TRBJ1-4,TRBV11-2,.,TGTGCCAGCAGCCTTCGACAGACTAATGAAAAACTGTTTTTT,CASSLRQTNEKLFF
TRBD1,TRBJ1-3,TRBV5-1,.,TGCGCCAGCAGCTTGGAATACAGGGGTTCCTCTGGAAACACCATATATTTT,CASSLEYRGSSGNTIYF
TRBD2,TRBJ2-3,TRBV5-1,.,TGCGCCAGCAGCTATAGCGGGAGTAGCACAGATACGCAGTATTTT,CASSYSGSSTDTQYF
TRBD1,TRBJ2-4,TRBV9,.,TGTGCCAGCAGCGTAGGGGGTGGGACAGGGGCTAATTTAGCCAAAAACATTCAGTACTTC,CASSVGGGTGANLAKNIQYF
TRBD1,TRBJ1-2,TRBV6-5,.,TGTGCCAGCAGTTACCCCGGACAGGGAGATTATGGCTACACCTTC,CASSYPGQGDYGYTF
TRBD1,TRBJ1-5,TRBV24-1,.,TGTGCCACCAGTGGGGGCGACAGGGGGCGCGGTTCATTAACTCAGCCCCAGCATTTT,CATSGGDRGRGSLTQPQHF
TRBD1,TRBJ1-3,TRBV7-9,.,TGTGCCAGCAGCCTGGGACAGGGGAACGGAAACACCATATATTTT,CASSLGQGNGNTIYF
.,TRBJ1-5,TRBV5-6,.,TGTGCCAGCAGCGCCAGGGCCAGGCATCAGCCCCAGCATTTT,CASSARARHQPQHF
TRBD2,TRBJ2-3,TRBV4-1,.,TGCGCCAGCAGCCTGCAGGGAGGCGGGGGGACAGATACGCAGTATTTT,CASSLQGGGGTDTQYF
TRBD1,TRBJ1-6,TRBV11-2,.,TGTGCCAGCAGCTCGCAGGTCCGGACAGGGGATAATTCACCCCTCCACTTT,CASSSQVRTGDNSPLHF
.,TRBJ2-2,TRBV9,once,TGTGCCAGCAGCGGAGGTGGAGGGGGCGACACCGGGGAGCTGTTTTTT,CASSGGGGGDTGELFF
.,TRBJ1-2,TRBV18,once,TGTGCCAGCTCACCACCAAGGTTAAGTGGTGCGGATGGCTACACCTTC,CASSPPRLSGADGYTF
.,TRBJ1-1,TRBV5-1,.,TGCGCCAGCAGCTTTGGGGGGACGAACACTGAAGCTTTCTTT,CASSFGGTNTEAFF
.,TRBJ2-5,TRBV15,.,TGTGCCACCTCGCTGGGGGCAGGGGAAGAGACCCAGTACTTC,CATSLGAGEETQYF
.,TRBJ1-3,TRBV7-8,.,TGTGCCAGCAGCTACGACAGCGGAAACACCATATATTTT,CASSYDSGNTIYF